These 14 T cell receptor beta chains share one sample of origin, sequenced in a study of cytomegalovirus exposure and HLA in healthy donors. Vbeta (60) and Jbeta (13) primers were used in the PCR. Profiling relied on immunoSEQ multiplex PCR, and the TCRdb table lists in-frame clones only, not all of them. Found here are some 150,000 clones, around 80% of them singletons; the top ten hold approximately 5.5%. Sequencing was carried out using PBMCs. These receptors came from a man younger than 45 in good health and CMV-seropositive.

This clone appeared a single time. The rearrangement uses TRBV27 and TRBJ2-1; TRBD2 agrees at 10 bases. The CDR3 length is 16 residues. The J segment lost 7 bases and the V segment lost 2 bases, leaving 8 bases of the junction unmatched. CDR1 is MNHEY and CDR2 is SMNVEV in the germline V gene (reference sequence). CDR3 DNA: TGTGCCAGCAGTTTACGAGCGGGAGGGCGTAGTAATGAGCAGTTCTTC. Its translation is CASSLRAGGRSNEQFF.

V gene TRBV11-2 combines with J gene TRBJ2-4; D possibly corresponds to TRBD1 (6 bases). Between the trimmed V and J ends, which lost 7 bases and 8 bases, there was a span of 18 bases. The CDR3 loop spans 14 amino acids. The V gene's germline CDR1 is SGHAT and CDR2 FQNNGV. Written as DNA, the CDR3 is TGTGCCAGCACCATTAGCGCAGGGGCGGACATTCAGTACTTC. It encodes CASTISAGADIQYF.

V and J are TRBV6-4 and TRBJ2-7; 8 bases match TRBD1. Losses at the gene ends were 6 bases for V and 5 bases for J; bases not matched to a gene: 9. CDR3 size: 14 residues. CDR1 is MRHNA, CDR2 SNTAGT, per germline. CDR3 coding DNA: TGTGCCAGCAGGACGGACAGGGTAGCAGACGAGCAGTACTTC. It codes for CASRTDRVADEQYF.

This chain uses TRBV4-1 with TRBJ2-3; 10 bases agree with TRBD1. The germline gives CDR1 MGHRA, CDR2 YSYEKL. V was pared by 3 bases and J by 5 bases, with 5 bases of the junction left unmatched. The CDR3 is made up of 15 amino acids. CDR3 loop: CASSQPGQGKDTQYF. The CDR3 nucleotides are TGCGCCAGCAGCCAGCCGGGACAGGGGAAAGATACGCAGTATTTT.

V usage is TRBV10-2 and J usage is TRBJ2-1, with a possible D match to TRBD2 (6 bases). From germline, CDR1 is WSHSY and CDR2 SAAADI. The CDR3 totals 15 residues. Trimming cost V 5 bases and J 2 bases, with 13 bases left between them. The CDR3 here is CASSRDLVTYNEQFF. The CDR3 DNA follows: TGCGCCAGCAGTCGGGACTTGGTGACCTACAATGAGCAGTTCTTC.

The rearrangement joins TRBV9 to TRBJ2-7, with D maybe TRBD1 (5 bases). CDR3 length equals 14 residues. Trimming left V 1 base short and J 3 bases short, with 11 bases between. Germline CDR1 reads SGDLS; CDR2 reads YYNGEE. Here the CDR3 DNA reads TGTGCCAGCAGCGTATCTCAGGGCCACTACGAGCAGTACTTC. Translating gives CASSVSQGHYEQYF.

The gene calls are TRBV15 and TRBJ2-7, with D tentatively TRBD2 (7 bases). Trimming pared 0 bases from V and 6 bases from J, leaving 15 bases between. This CDR3 has 15 amino acids. Germline assignment: CDR1 LNHNV and CDR2 YYDKDF (reference sequence). The CDR3 region has the DNA TGTGCCACCAGCAGAGAAGAGGGGGGGCGCCGCGAGCAGTACTTC. Protein sequence: CATSREEGGRREQYF. The full variable domain, completed using reference TRBV15 and TRBJ2-7, is DAMVIQNPRYQVTQFGKPVTLSCSQTLNHNVMYWYQQKSSQAPKLLFHYYDKDFNNEADTPDNFQSRRPNTSFCFLDIRSPGLGDTAMYLCATSREEGGRREQYFGPGTRLTVT.

The chain combines TRBV27 with TRBJ2-2; possible D gene TRBD1, 5 bases. Trimming left V 5 bases short and J 1 base short, with 5 bases between. The CDR3 runs 13 residues. CDR1 and CDR2 (germline): MNHEY, SMNVEV (reference sequence). The DNA of the CDR3 is TGTGCCAGCAGTACAGGGAACACCGGGGAGCTGTTTTTT. This codes for CASSTGNTGELFF.

The chain joins TRBV30 to TRBJ2-1, with D perhaps TRBD1 (5 bases). V dropped 4 bases and J dropped 2 bases, with 18 bases sitting between them. Germline assignment: CDR1 GTSNPN and CDR2 SVGIG (reference sequence). This CDR3 region has 16 residues. The CDR3 coding sequence is TGTGCCTGGACCCTACCAGGGTCCAGGGCCTACAATGAGCAGTTCTTC. This gives the protein CAWTLPGSRAYNEQFF.

This clone came up a few times. This sequence joins TRBV21-1 and TRBJ1-1. TRBV21-1 is noted as a pseudogene. The CDR3 has 14 amino acids. The CDR3: CASSKGGFGTEAFF. The CDR3 region has the DNA TGTGCCAGCAGCAAAGGAGGGTTCGGCACTGAAGCTTTCTTT.

This clone was counted a single time. The V and J genes are TRBV7-2 and TRBJ1-5, with TRBD1 as a possible D gene (5 bases). CDR3 size: 15 residues. Looked up from germline, CDR1 is SGHTA and CDR2 is FQGNSA. The V end lost 2 bases, the J end lost 5 bases, and 13 bases lay between the germline ends. This CDR3 reads CASSLLDKAHQPQHF. Here the CDR3 DNA reads TGTGCCAGCAGCTTATTGGACAAGGCCCATCAGCCCCAGCATTTT.

V gene TRBV27 combines with J gene TRBJ2-7; maybe TRBD1 (6 bases). The CDR3 spans 12 residues. Between the trimmed V and J ends, which lost 2 bases and 7 bases, there was a span of 9 bases. Germline V gene lookup returns CDR1 MNHEY and CDR2 SMNVEV (reference sequence). The CDR3 bases are TGTGCCAGCAGTTTAATAAGGGGGGAGCAGTACTTC. As protein: CASSLIRGEQYF.

The V and J genes are TRBV11-2 and TRBJ2-1, with TRBD1 as a possible D gene (5 bases). V shed 5 bases and J shed 8 bases, with 19 bases lying between them. The length of the CDR3 is 15 residues. CDR1 is SGHAT and CDR2 is FQNNGV in the germline V gene. For the CDR3, the DNA is TGTGCCAGCAGCCAGGACATCCCGAAAGGCTATGAGCAGTTCTTC. As protein: CASSQDIPKGYEQFF.

This sequence joins TRBV7-8 and TRBJ2-2; 10 positions match TRBD1. CDR3 length: 17 amino acids. After removal of 5 bases from V and 1 base from J, the junction contained 7 bases not matched to a gene. Germline-derived CDR1 and CDR2 are SGHVS and FQNEAQ. CDR3: CASSRRDRGLNTGELFF. As DNA, the CDR3 is TGTGCCAGCAGCCGCCGGGACAGGGGCTTGAACACCGGGGAGCTGTTTTTT.